The clone carrying this T cell receptor beta chain was seen a few times. Its antigen is currently unknown. The data were taken from a study of vaccination and CD4 T cells after COVID-19. Study background: Typically, post-vaccine samples were obtained a median roughly 70 days after dose two, within a range of 14 to 241.

The treatment: approximately 9-day PBMC culture with coronavirus spike peptide pools or control peptides (ViraFEST assay). Cultured CD4+ T-cell DNA underwent Oncomine TCR Beta short-read sequencing. One entry per CDR3 protein results from TCRdb running MiXCR on the PCR reads. Found here are some 16,000 distinct CDR3 sequences, 70% to 80% of them singletons; the top ten hold over 15%. This sequence was found in a human donor who had recovered from COVID-19. Input material: CD4+ T cells from blood, cultured in vitro.

The CDR3 DNA reads as TGCGCCAGCAGCCCGGCCCAGGAGGGAAGGAATGGCTACACCTTC. Protein sequence: CASSPAQEGRNGYTF. The chain recombines TRBV4-1 with TRBJ1-2; no firm D call. Looked up from germline, CDR1 is MGHRA and CDR2 is YSYEKL. This CDR3 is 15 amino acids long. V gave up 4 bases and J gave up 6 bases, with 18 bases separating them.